A selection of T cell receptor beta chains follows, all from one sample in a study of blood T cells in healthy people across ages. TCRdb re-called the 5' RACE reads with MiXCR, one entry per CDR3 protein. The sample includes some 1,800,000 distinct CDR3 sequences, about 39% of them seen just once. The sample comprised blood. These receptors all come from a human donor in good health. Each CDR3 is given with its conserved first and last residue. Each record gives: J gene, clone size, D gene, V gene, CDR3 protein, CDR3 DNA. A D gene is named only where the DNA matches it firmly. Only part of the rows carry a size: once, few, many, or a class if the clone is expanded.

>TRBJ1-2|-|-|TRBV20-1
CSGYAGGYGYTF
TGCAGTGGTTATGCGGGGGGCTATGGCTACACCTTC
>TRBJ1-5|-|-|TRBV6-2/TRBV6-3
CASSYGGLRGPQHF
TGTGCCAGCAGTTATGGCGGACTGCGAGGGCCCCAGCATTTT
>TRBJ1-1|-|TRBD1|TRBV7-8
CASSESRDSNTEAFF
TGTGCCAGCAGCGAATCCCGGGACAGCAACACTGAAGCTTTCTTT
>TRBJ2-7|few|-|TRBV28
CATTDAVYEQYF
TGTGCCACCACCGACGCGGTCTACGAGCAGTACTTC
>TRBJ2-7|-|-|TRBV7-8
CASSYWQGSEQYF
TGTGCCAGCAGCTATTGGCAGGGAAGCGAGCAGTACTTC
>TRBJ2-1|-|-|TRBV18
CASSPYDSSYNEQFF
TGTGCCAGCTCACCTTACGACAGCTCCTACAATGAGCAGTTCTTC
>TRBJ2-1|few|-|TRBV29-1
CSIYIYNEQFF
TGCAGCATTTACATTTACAATGAGCAGTTCTTC
>TRBJ1-6|few|-|TRBV10-3
CAISEFGSNSPLHF
TGTGCCATCAGTGAGTTTGGGTCTAATTCACCCCTCCACTTT
>TRBJ1-1|many|-|TRBV6-5
CASGRGEAFF
TGTGCCAGCGGGCGGGGAGAAGCTTTCTTT
>TRBJ1-2|-|-|TRBV7-9
CASSFGGNRANYGYTF
TGTGCCAGCAGCTTTGGGGGAAACCGGGCAAACTATGGCTACACCTTC
>TRBJ2-5|-|TRBD2|TRBV7-2
CASSLLPPWAGGLRETQYF
TGTGCCAGCAGCTTACTGCCCCCCTGGGCGGGGGGGCTGAGAGAGACCCAGTACTTC
>TRBJ1-2|once|-|TRBV30
CAWIQGNNYGYTF
TGTGCCTGGATCCAGGGGAATAACTATGGCTACACCTTC
>TRBJ2-1|many|TRBD2|TRBV5-1
CASSYGTSGGALGEQFF
TGCGCCAGCAGCTACGGGACTAGCGGGGGGGCCCTTGGTGAGCAGTTCTTC
>TRBJ1-2|-|-|TRBV3-1
CASSQVDPRGYTF
TGTGCCAGCAGCCAAGTTGACCCCCGGGGCTACACCTTC
>TRBJ2-3|-|-|TRBV20-1
CSAVWGARTDTQYF
TGCAGTGCTGTTTGGGGGGCCCGCACAGATACGCAGTATTTT
>TRBJ2-3|-|-|TRBV29-1
CSVHHPGAPSTDTQYF
TGCAGCGTCCACCACCCGGGGGCACCAAGCACAGATACGCAGTATTTT